This T cell receptor beta chain appears in the sequencing data of a study of chemoradiotherapy in HPV16-positive cancers. About the study: Functional T-cell assays on two HPV16-positive patients' cells defined candidate HPV-specific clones and common TCR motifs.

V dropped 2 bases and J dropped 0 bases, with 14 bases sitting between them. From germline, CDR1 is SGHVS and CDR2 FQNEAQ. CDR3 size: 16 residues. Concerning this clone itself: What it binds is not known.

Sequencing used immunoSEQ multiplex PCR; TCRdb keeps in-frame clones, though not all of them. The sample has about 35,000 clones, approximately 90% seen once. Whole-study findings and limits: Candidate HPV-specific clones and E7-related TCR motifs grew in tumor during treatment.

The V and J genes are TRBV7-8 and TRBJ2-7, with D tentatively TRBD2 (5 bases). The sequencing here drew on blood, taken from a patient who underwent chemoradiotherapy. The receptor was derived from a human donor with HPV-associated anogenital cancer. This CDR3 is CASSLWLPGSSYEQYF. CDR3 bases: TGTGCCAGCAGCTTATGGCTACCGGGAAGCTCCTACGAGCAGTACTTC.